The entry below gives a single T cell receptor beta chain sequence along with its context. Using immunoSEQ multiplex PCR, the repertoire was profiled, and TCRdb retains in-frame clones only, with some absent. Among roughly 120,000 clones listed, approximately 80% were seen once. This record comes from a study of blood T cell repertoires in COVID-19. CDR3 length: 14 residues. Per the germline V gene, CDR1 is MRHNA and CDR2 is SNTAGT. The V gene lost 7 bases and the J gene lost 7 bases, with 19 bases spanning the gap. Sequencing input: peripheral blood. The chain uses TRBV6-4 and TRBJ1-2; D may be TRBD1 (6 bases). The clonotype originates from a man in his fifties or sixties with acute or convalescent COVID-19. The CDR3 loop reads CASKEPQGKFGYTF. DNA for the CDR3: TGTGCCAGCAAAGAACCTCAGGGGAAGTTTGGCTACACCTTC.